This TCR beta chain is from a study of shared clonotypes between healthy human individuals (dated by TCRdb to about 2020). With regard to the full study: The cohort comprised a couple of women and a few men aged 18 to 49 years. For each donor, three plates each were used for CD4 naive and CD4 memory, two plates were used for CD8 naive, and one plate was used for CD8 memory. To estimate repertoire size and how much clonotype sharing occurs between individuals, the study deeply sequenced the blood TCR repertoires of about five healthy adults. To increase sequencing depth and limit assay-specific biases, different laboratories used diverse techniques to prepare libraries and sequence TCR repertoires. Leukapheresis yielded between about 0.9 and 10 billion PBMCs per donor.

The sample holds one count of this clone. Which antigen it targets is not known. Base qualities are missing; no much larger clone stands one base away. Using the deep immunoSEQ assay, TCR CDR3 regions were amplified from genomic DNA by multiplex PCR. Extracted genomic DNA from each cell subset was spread evenly across all wells of several immunoSEQ 96-well plates, with each plate serving as a replicate. For sorted subsets, each replicate PCR was loaded with around 200 ng genomic DNA, equivalent to 30,000 or so T cell genomes. Purified libraries were measured with a Qubit 3.0 fluorometer, size-checked on a Bioanalyzer 2100, and measured again with the KAPA Library Quantification kit. Each immunoSEQ 96-well plate was sequenced on its own single-read 150-cycle Illumina NextSeq 550 flow cell. The original pipeline was this. The immunoSEQ output contained only junctional sequences without quality scores, so filtering could not match that applied to full-length reads. To assign V/J genes and CDR3, sequences were annotated against IMGT germline references using PyIR, a Python wrapper for IgBLAST v1.9. Reads were filtered out if the reads had weak V/J assignments (E-value above 1e-6), no CDR3, stop codons, out-of-frame junctions, or ambiguous translated residues. V3J clonotypes were defined by identical inferred V gene, J gene, and CDR3 amino acid sequence. Percentage overlap between repertoires was computed as shared unique clonotypes divided by the size of the smaller repertoire. Repertoire richness was assessed with RTK rarefaction, the Chao1 estimator, and Recon v2.1 estimates of unobserved clonotypes. OLGA was used to compute generation probabilities for all TCRbeta clonotypes that the gDNA method yielded from a handful of donors. TCRdb retrieved this table from immuneACCESS and kept in-frame rearrangements only. Not all clones are present; in checked studies, unresolved V genes account for under half, and no reason is known for the remainder. That table furnishes V, J and clone size, whereas the DNA furnished D and trimming. The sample table lists 1.5 million to 2.5 million clones, 85% to 95% of them with a count of one. The ten top clones hold more than 0.95% of the sample.

CD8 naive samples were CD45RO-negative cells positively selected for CCR7, giving a CD45RA+CCR7+ population that excluded TemRA cells. Healthy HIV-negative adults with no recently reported acute infections or vaccinations were included as donors. Only Caucasian adults living in Nashville, Tennessee, USA were represented among the donors. Blood was collected by leukapheresis, and PBMCs were isolated by Ficoll-Histopaque density gradient centrifugation and then cryopreserved in liquid nitrogen vapor phase. Purity and quantity of every magnetically sorted T cell population were checked by analytical flow cytometry. Genomic DNA was isolated from every sorted fraction and measured by UV absorbance on a Nanodrop 2000c. The paper as a whole reports these results and caveats: The genetic and exposure-history diversity represented was limited by the small number of donors. Estimated clonotype richness was generally larger for naive than for memory subsets. Sampling was restricted to blood, and TCR repertoires in tissues likely differ from the TCR repertoires found in blood. Rarefaction of sorted-subset datasets indicated incomplete sequencing despite the large sequencing depth. Pairwise subsampling led to the expectation that sequencing depth would affect the degree of clonotype sharing among donors. Sharing across several donors was observed for approximately 5% of naive CD4, about 3.2% of naive CD8, 2.3% of memory CD4, and about 0.39% of memory CD8 clonotypes. Higher generation probabilities were observed for clonotypes shared by all four sorted-subset donors than for non-shared clonotypes.

The sequenced sample consisted of naive CD8+ T cells sorted from blood. The cell subset or site label, read with the paper, signifies: CD45RA+CCR7+. This receptor was taken from a man younger than 30 in good health.

The CDR3 reads CASSPRRSSTDTQYF. The DNA reads TGTGCCAGCAGCCCCCGCAGGTCTAGCACAGATACGCAGTATTTT. Recombination linked TRBV7-3 to TRBJ2-3; the D gene cannot be resolved reliably. Taken from cysteine to phenylalanine, the CDR3 has 15 residues. Just the 45-base CDR3 DNA is kept, in frame starting at base 1. Looking up the germline V gene yields CDR1 SGHTA and CDR2 FQGTGA. Trimming takes 5 bases from V and 0 bases from J, and the germline ends sit 12 bases apart.